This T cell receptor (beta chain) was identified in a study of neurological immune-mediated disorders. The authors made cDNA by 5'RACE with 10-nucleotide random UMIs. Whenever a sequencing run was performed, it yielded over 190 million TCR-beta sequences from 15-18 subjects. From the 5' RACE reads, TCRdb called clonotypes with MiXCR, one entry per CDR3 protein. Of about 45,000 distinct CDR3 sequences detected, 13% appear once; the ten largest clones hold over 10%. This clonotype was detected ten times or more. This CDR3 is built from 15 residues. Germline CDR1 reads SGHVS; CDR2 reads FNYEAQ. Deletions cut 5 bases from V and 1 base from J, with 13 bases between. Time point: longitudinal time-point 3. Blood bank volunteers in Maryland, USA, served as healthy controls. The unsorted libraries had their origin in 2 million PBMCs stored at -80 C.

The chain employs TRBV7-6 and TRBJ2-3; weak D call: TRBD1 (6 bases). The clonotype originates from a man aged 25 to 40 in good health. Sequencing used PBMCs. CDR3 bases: TGTGCCAGCAGCCCTGGTGACAGGCGCACAGATACGCAGTATTTT. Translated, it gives CASSPGDRRTDTQYF.